This T cell receptor (beta chain) comes out of a study of beta chain features in type 1 diabetes (dated by TCRdb to the late 2010s). For the study in its entirety: No differences in mean age, gender distribution, total cell number or subset yield were found between patients and healthy donors. The study compared the TCRB repertoires of sorted circulating CD4+ T cell subsets in recently diagnosed type 1 diabetes patients with those in matched healthy donors. Across all samples, 90 million to 130 million sorted cells were examined, and cell number per subset correlated strongly with RNA yield. Regulatory and stem cell-like memory subsets were obtained from only 8 patients and about 8 healthy donors, while naive and central memory subsets were obtained from all 30 or so donors.

From the germline V gene (reference sequence), CDR1 is GTSNPN and CDR2 is SVGIG. Here V drops 4 bases and J drops 7 bases, and the junction holds 9 bases not matched to any gene. The CDR3 runs 15 residues from the cysteine to the phenylalanine. The DNA shown is the 45-base CDR3, in frame from base 1. The entire amount of isolated RNA was reverse transcribed using the High Capacity cDNA Reverse Transcription Kit, so the sequenced TCRB transcripts were expressed ones. Naive, central memory and regulatory T cell samples underwent deep immunoSEQ sequencing, averaging roughly 3.5 million total reads per sample. Sorted cells were lysed in RLT buffer, and RNA was extracted using DNase-treated RNeasy Micro or Mini kits according to cell number. To prevent cross-contamination, each cell subset was processed individually, whereas patient and healthy donor samples were processed jointly. The immunoSEQ multiplex PCR was used to amplify TCRB sequences from cDNA, yielding 87-bp fragments that span the CDR3 region. The amplicons were sequenced using the Illumina HiSeq platform. The paper's data handling went like this. Synthetic template baselines were used to correct PCR bias computationally, reads within Hamming distance 2 were collapsed, and singletons that could not be merged were discarded. Reads were aligned to IMGT to assign V, D and J genes, CDR3 length, and insertions or deletions at six rearrangement sites. Clonotype counts were normalized to sorted cell number within each subset before computing true diversity and Gini coefficients with the tcR R package. Repertoire sharing was quantified using the overlap coefficient calculated on TCRB nucleotide sequences. TCRdb took this table from immuneACCESS and kept in-frame rearrangements with V and J called. Such tables lack part of the clones; where checked against another copy, unresolved V genes explain under half of the gap, and the rest is unexplained. V and J calls and clone size follow that table, whereas D and trimming were derived from the DNA. Counted in this sample were around 250,000 clones; about 30% of them appeared once. The ten largest clones represent 3.5% to 4% of the sample.

Each donor gave one peripheral blood draw, averaging approximately 0.11 L, which was collected into heparinised tubes. Using a panel that included CD45RO, CCR7, CD25, CD127, CD95 and CD27, naive, central memory, regulatory and stem cell-like memory CD4+ T cells were sorted on a BD FACSAria II. All sorted populations exceeded 98% purity. Right away, PBMCs were isolated by Lymphoprep density gradient centrifugation and were stained directly, with no culture step. So that batch effects would be minimized, each experiment stained and sorted samples in pairs, pairing one healthy donor with one patient. What the work shows at the level of the full study, not this receptor alone: HLA sub-analyses involved small numbers of individuals, so any influence of HLA type on TCRB rearrangement remained unresolved. Fewer insertions and more nucleotide deletions at VDJ recombination sites were observed in patients with type 1 diabetes, implying thymic rearrangement abnormalities. A moderate but significant shortening of TCRB CDR3 length was observed in type 1 diabetes patients in all four CD4+ subsets. PCR may preferentially amplify shorter templates, but because patient and control samples were amplified and corrected together, any resulting skew would affect both groups equally. Because cDNA rather than genomic DNA was sequenced, highly expressing activated cells could have been over-represented, although no difference in activation and CD3 levels was found between groups. Naive, central memory and regulatory TCRB repertoires appeared to be more alike among patients than among healthy donors.

As regards this clone: Its antigen is unknown. No qualities accompany the bases; no much larger clone lies one base away.

Sequences were obtained from central memory CD4+ T cells from blood. This sequence uses TRBV30 and TRBJ2-2; 10 bases in the junction line up with TRBD2. The sequence was collected from a man aged 25-45 years in good health. The nucleotides are TGTGCCTGGACTCAGCGGGAGGGCCTAGTCGGGGAGCTGTTTTTT. The translation is CAWTQREGLVGELFF.